This TCR beta chain came from a study of T cell changes during pregnancy in multiple sclerosis. Within the sample, this clone is medium-sized. This table comes from immunoSEQ multiplex PCR, and its TCRdb copy is limited to in-frame clones, with some not included. The sample lists more than 40,000 clones; approximately 92% were seen once. CDR1 is LNHDA, CDR2 SQIVND, per germline (reference sequence). The CDR3 length is 13 residues. Trimming shortened V by 1 base and J by 7 bases, and 10 bases separated the two germline ends. This specimen consisted of CD8+ T cells from peripheral blood mononuclear cells, obtained after pregnancy. This sequence was found in a female donor with multiple sclerosis, enrolled in a pregnancy study. The chain combines TRBV19 with TRBJ1-1; D is possibly TRBD1 (5 bases). CDR3: CASSIVPTGEAFF. CDR3 DNA: TGTGCCAGTAGTATAGTACCCACAGGTGAAGCTTTCTTT.